These 23 T cell receptor beta chains were sequenced from one sample in a study of CXCR3-negative and CXCR3-positive naive CD8 T cells. TRB cDNA libraries were made by UMI-labeled 5' RACE. TCRdb reprocessed the 5' RACE reads, with one entry per CDR3 protein and no DNA. The sample table sets out roughly 7,500 distinct CDR3 sequences. Sequencing was performed on naive CXCR3- CD8+ T cells from blood. Subset in this sample: CD45RO-CCR7+CD27+CD95- naive CD8+ T cells lacking CXCR3 (TNR3-). The receptors here all came from a human donor in good health. Some clones in this sample may be carry-over from other donors' samples.

This clonotype is called medium-sized based on its frequency. This rearrangement joins TRBV4-3 to TRBJ1-1. This CDR3 contains 14 residues. Germline V lookup: CDR1 LGHNA, CDR2 YSLEER. The CDR3 protein is CASSQGEGNTEAFF.

By frequency, this clonotype is medium-sized. V and J are TRBV29-1 and TRBJ2-3; absent DNA, TCRdb's TRBD1 call cannot be checked. The CDR3 spans 15 residues. Germline V gene data show CDR1 as SQVTM and CDR2 as ANQGSEA. The CDR3: CSVDGRGLHGDTQYF.

This clonotype counts as medium-sized by frequency. This chain joins TRBV7-2 and TRBJ2-7. This CDR3 has 16 residues. Germline CDR1 SGHTA, CDR2 FQGNSA. The CDR3 loop is CASSLATGEVSYEQYF.

V gene TRBV13 combines with J gene TRBJ2-1; TCRdb designates TRBD1, a call that cannot be tested without DNA. CDR1 is PRHDT and CDR2 is FYEKMQ in the germline V gene (reference sequence). This CDR3 comprises 16 residues. CDR3 residues: CASSGRQGSPSGEQFF.

The chain carries TRBV11-2 and TRBJ2-7. Germline CDR1 SGHAT, CDR2 FQNNGV. This CDR3 contains 11 residues. Here the CDR3 reads CASSNNYEQYF.

The chain's CDR3 is CSVGKAGHEQFF. V and J are TRBV29-1 and TRBJ2-1. This CDR3 is 12 amino acids long. Per the germline V gene, CDR1 is SQVTM and CDR2 is ANQGSEA.

The CDR3 region is CASSTGTSKETQYF. The chain uses TRBV2 and TRBJ2-5; lacking DNA, the TRBD2 call made by TCRdb goes unchecked. The germline CDR1 and CDR2 sequences are SNHLY and FYNNEI. This CDR3 comprises 14 residues.

This clonotype ranks as medium-sized in terms of frequency. The rearrangement joins TRBV27 to TRBJ2-1; checking the TCRdb D call of TRBD2 is not possible without DNA. CDR1 is MNHEY, CDR2 SMNVEV, per germline (reference sequence). The length of the CDR3 is 14 residues. CDR3 protein: CASSPGLAAYEQFF.

This chain links TRBV7-9 with TRBJ2-7. CDR1 SEHNR and CDR2 FQNEAQ come from the germline V gene (reference sequence). There are 14 residues in the CDR3. CDR3 residues: CASSLGAETYEQYF. Combining the CDR3 with reference TRBV7-9 and TRBJ2-7 gives the whole variable domain DTGVSQNPRHKITKRGQNVTFRCDPISEHNRLYWYRQTLGQGPEFLTYFQNEAQLEKSRLLSDRFSAERPKGSFSTLEIQRTEQGDSAMYLCASSLGAETYEQYFGPGTRLTVT.

This sequence joins TRBV11-3 and TRBJ2-1; TCRdb's D call, TRBD1, is unchecked because there is no DNA. Germline CDR1 and CDR2: SGHNT and YENEEA. The CDR3 contains 13 residues. This CDR3 is CASSFSEGDEQFF.

This chain connects TRBV12-3 or TRBV12-4 to TRBJ2-1; the D call of TRBD2 rests on TCRdb alone, since no DNA is present to check it. The CDR3 contains 16 residues. CDR3 amino acids: CASSSQTSGNYNEQFF.

This chain joins TRBV29-1 and TRBJ2-1; checking the TCRdb D call of TRBD1 is not possible without DNA. Germline V CDR1 and CDR2: SQVTM, ANQGSEA. The CDR3 is 12 residues long. The CDR3 loop is CSVEHRGFEQFF.

The V and J genes are TRBV6-2 or TRBV6-3 and TRBJ2-7; TCRdb selects TRBD2, and the lack of DNA leaves this call unchecked. This CDR3 comprises 13 residues. Germline CDR1 is MNHEY and CDR2 is SVGEGT. This chain's CDR3 is CASSPPGTYEQYF.

The chain is built from TRBV6-5 and TRBJ2-3; TCRdb gives TRBD1 as the D gene, but with no DNA this cannot be confirmed. Germline V gene data show CDR1 as MNHEY and CDR2 as SVGAGI. The CDR3 extends over 17 amino acids. CDR3 protein: CASSERGTVGGMDTQYF.

The chain joins TRBV29-1 to TRBJ2-7; TCRdb names TRBD1, which stays unverified in the absence of DNA. The CDR3 length is 13 residues. Germline V gene lookup returns CDR1 SQVTM and CDR2 ANQGSEA. The CDR3 sequence is CSVEGTDSYEQYF.

Its frequency marks this clonotype as medium-sized. This sequence joins TRBV20-1 and TRBJ1-1; TCRdb's D call of TRBD1 is untestable without DNA. The V gene's germline CDR1 is DFQATT and CDR2 SNEGSKA (reference sequence). This CDR3 comprises 15 residues. This chain's CDR3 is CSGPAILASNTEAFF.

By frequency, this clonotype is medium-sized (0.01 to 0.1%). The rearrangement uses TRBV7-8 and TRBJ2-1. This CDR3 contains 17 residues. In germline, CDR1 is SGHVS, CDR2 FQNEAQ. CDR3 amino acids: CASSESSSRSSYNEQFF. Supplemented by reference TRBV7-8 and TRBJ2-1, the full variable domain reads GAGVSQSPRYKVAKRGQDVALRCDPISGHVSLFWYQQALGQGPEFLTYFQNEAQLDKSGLPSDRFFAERPEGSVSTLKIQRTQQEDSAVYLCASSESSSRSSYNEQFFGPGTRLTVL.

The V and J genes are TRBV29-1 and TRBJ1-1; TCRdb outputs TRBD1, but without DNA this stays unchecked. CDR1 and CDR2 from the germline V gene are SQVTM and ANQGSEA. This CDR3 spans 14 amino acids. The CDR3 loop reads CSVDSGSALAEAFF.

The chain has TRBV29-1 and TRBJ2-5. The CDR3 covers 11 residues. CDR1 is SQVTM, CDR2 ANQGSEA, per germline. The CDR3 is CSVLGSETQYF.

The V gene is TRBV25-1, the J gene TRBJ1-1; without DNA, the TCRdb call of TRBD1 cannot be checked. There are 15 residues in the CDR3. Germline V gives CDR1 MGHDK, CDR2 SYGVNS. The CDR3 loop reads CASSTQGQGDTEAFF.

The chain links TRBV4-1 to TRBJ1-2. Germline assignment: CDR1 MGHRA and CDR2 YSYEKL. The CDR3 covers 15 residues. CDR3 in amino acids: CASSQENRDVYGYTF.

This chain connects TRBV2 to TRBJ1-6; the D call of TRBD1 rests on TCRdb alone, since no DNA is present to check it. The V gene's germline CDR1 is SNHLY and CDR2 FYNNEI. CDR3 length: 16 amino acids. The CDR3 is CASSEGPGVVISPLHF.

This clonotype is medium-sized (0.01 to 0.1%) by frequency. The chain combines TRBV27 with TRBJ1-2; the D call from TCRdb, TRBD1, cannot be confirmed without DNA. Germline V gives CDR1 MNHEY, CDR2 SMNVEV (reference sequence). The CDR3 has 13 residues. CDR3 residues: CASRSSPNYGYTF.